The 2 T cell receptor beta chains listed next were all sequenced from one sample in a study of blood T cell repertoires in COVID-19. Sequencing was performed with immunoSEQ multiplex PCR; in TCRdb, only in-frame clones are kept and a portion is missing. This table holds 270,000 or so clones, 84% found once. Specimen: peripheral blood. These receptors all stem from a human donor with COVID-19, enrolled during active disease. The donor label of this sample is uncertain.

V and J are TRBV10-1 and TRBJ1-1, with 11 bases fitting TRBD1. Germline values: CDR1 WNHNN, CDR2 SYGVQD (reference sequence). V lost 6 bases and J lost 0; bases outside the gene matches: 12. The CDR3 totals 18 residues. CDR3 nucleotide sequence: TGCGCCAGCAGCCCTAGTCCCGGGACAGGGGGAATGAACACTGAAGCTTTCTTT. The encoded protein is CASSPSPGTGGMNTEAFF.

In DNA form, the CDR3 reads TGTGCCAGCAGTTTTCTACGGGAAGGGGAGCTGTTTTTT. Residues: CASSFLREGELFF. The gene calls are TRBV11-1 and TRBJ2-2; a possible D gene is TRBD2 (5 bases). CDR1 and CDR2 from the germline V gene are SGHAT and FQDESV (reference sequence). The germline V and J ends were trimmed by 6 bases and 8 bases, with 13 bases remaining between them. This CDR3 has 13 amino acids. Variable domain in full (rest from reference TRBV11-1 and TRBJ2-2): EAEVAQSPRYKITEKSQAVAFWCDPISGHATLYWYRQILGQGPELLVQFQDESVVDDSQLPKDRFSAERLKGVDSTLKIQPAELGDSAMYLCASSFLREGELFFGEGSRLTVL.